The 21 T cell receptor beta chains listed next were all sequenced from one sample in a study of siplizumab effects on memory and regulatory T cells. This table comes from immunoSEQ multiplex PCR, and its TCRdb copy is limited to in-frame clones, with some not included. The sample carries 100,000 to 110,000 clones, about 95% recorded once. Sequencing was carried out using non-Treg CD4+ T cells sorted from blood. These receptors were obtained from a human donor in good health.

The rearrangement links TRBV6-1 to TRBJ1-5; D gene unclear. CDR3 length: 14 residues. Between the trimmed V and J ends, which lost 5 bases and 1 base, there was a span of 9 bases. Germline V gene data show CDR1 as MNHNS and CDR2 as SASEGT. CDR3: CASSLIISNQPQHF. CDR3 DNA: TGTGCCAGCAGTCTCATTATAAGCAATCAGCCCCAGCATTTT.

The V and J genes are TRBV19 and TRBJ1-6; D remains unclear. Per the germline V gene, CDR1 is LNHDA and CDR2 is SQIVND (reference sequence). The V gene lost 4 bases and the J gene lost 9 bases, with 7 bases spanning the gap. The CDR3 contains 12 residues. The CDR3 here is CASSTESSPLHF. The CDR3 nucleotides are TGTGCCAGTAGTACGGAGAGTTCACCCCTCCACTTT.

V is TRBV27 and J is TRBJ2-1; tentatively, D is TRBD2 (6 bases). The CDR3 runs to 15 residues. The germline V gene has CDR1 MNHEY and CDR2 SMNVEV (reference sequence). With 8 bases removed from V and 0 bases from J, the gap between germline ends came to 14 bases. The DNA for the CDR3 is TGTGCCAGCTCGTTTCGGGGGATCTCCTACAATGAGCAGTTCTTC. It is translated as CASSFRGISYNEQFF.

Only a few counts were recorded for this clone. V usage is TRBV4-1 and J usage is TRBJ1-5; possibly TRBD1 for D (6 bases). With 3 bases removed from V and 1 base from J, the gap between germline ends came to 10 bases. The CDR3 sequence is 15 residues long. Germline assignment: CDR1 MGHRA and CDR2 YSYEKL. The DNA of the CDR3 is TGCGCCAGCAGCCACTACAGGGAGAGCAATCAGCCCCAGCATTTT. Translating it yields CASSHYRESNQPQHF.

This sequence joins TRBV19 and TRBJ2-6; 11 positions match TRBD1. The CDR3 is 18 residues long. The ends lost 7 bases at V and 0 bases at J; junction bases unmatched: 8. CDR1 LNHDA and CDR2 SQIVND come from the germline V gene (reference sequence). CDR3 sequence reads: CASTLGGTGGSGANVLTF. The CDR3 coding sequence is TGTGCCAGTACCCTCGGGGGGACAGGGGGCTCTGGGGCCAACGTCCTGACTTTC.

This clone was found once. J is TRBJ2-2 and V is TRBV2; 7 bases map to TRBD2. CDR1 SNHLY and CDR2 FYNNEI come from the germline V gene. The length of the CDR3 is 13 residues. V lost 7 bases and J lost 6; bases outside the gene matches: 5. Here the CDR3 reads CASTLTSSGELFF. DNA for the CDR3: TGTGCCAGCACTTTGACTAGCTCCGGGGAGCTGTTTTTT. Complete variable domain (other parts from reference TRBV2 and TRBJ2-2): EPEVTQTPSHQVTQMGQEVILRCVPISNHLYFYWYRQILGQKVEFLVSFYNNEISEKSEIFDDQFSVERPDGSNFTLKIRSTKLEDSAMYFCASTLTSSGELFFGEGSRLTVL.

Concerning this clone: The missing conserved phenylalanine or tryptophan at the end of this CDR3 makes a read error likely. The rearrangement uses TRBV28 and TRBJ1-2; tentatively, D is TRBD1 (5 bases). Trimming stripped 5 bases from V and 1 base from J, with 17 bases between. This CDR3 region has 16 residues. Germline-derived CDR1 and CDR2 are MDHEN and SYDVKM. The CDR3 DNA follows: TGTGCCAGCAGTACCACCCCAGGGTCGGGTAACTATGGCTACACCTCC. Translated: CASSTTPGSGNYGYTS.

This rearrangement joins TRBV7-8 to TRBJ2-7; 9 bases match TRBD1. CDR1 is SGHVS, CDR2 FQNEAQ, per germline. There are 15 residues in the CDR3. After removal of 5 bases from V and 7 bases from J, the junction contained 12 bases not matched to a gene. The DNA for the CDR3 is TGTGCCAGCAGCGATAGAAGACAGGGGGTGGGAGAGCAGTACTTC. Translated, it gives CASSDRRQGVGEQYF.

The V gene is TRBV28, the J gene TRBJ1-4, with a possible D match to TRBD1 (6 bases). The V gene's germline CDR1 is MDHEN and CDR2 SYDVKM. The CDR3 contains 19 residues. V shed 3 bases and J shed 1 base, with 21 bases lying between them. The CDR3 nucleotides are TGTGCCAGCAGTTTCCCCGGCAGGGGTGGAAAAGAAACTAATGAAAAACTGTTTTTT. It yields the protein CASSFPGRGGKETNEKLFF. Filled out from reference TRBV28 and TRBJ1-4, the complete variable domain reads DVKVTQSSRYLVKRTGEKVFLECVQDMDHENMFWYRQDPGLGLRLIYFSYDVKMKEKGDIPEGYSVSREKKERFSLILESASTNQTSMYLCASSFPGRGGKETNEKLFFGSGTQLSVL.

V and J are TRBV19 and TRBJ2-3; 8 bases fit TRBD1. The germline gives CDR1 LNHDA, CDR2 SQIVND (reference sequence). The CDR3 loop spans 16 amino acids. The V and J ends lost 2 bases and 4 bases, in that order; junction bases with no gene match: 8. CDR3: CASSIRQGALSDTQYF. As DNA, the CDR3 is TGTGCCAGTAGTATACGGCAGGGGGCTTTATCAGATACGCAGTATTTT.

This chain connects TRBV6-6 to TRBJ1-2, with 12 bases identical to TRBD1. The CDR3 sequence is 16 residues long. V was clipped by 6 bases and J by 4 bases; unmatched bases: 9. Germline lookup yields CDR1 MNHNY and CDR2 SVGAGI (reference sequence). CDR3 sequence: CASSPGTGGGRYGYTF. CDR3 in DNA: TGTGCCAGCAGCCCCGGGACAGGGGGCGGTCGCTATGGCTACACCTTC.

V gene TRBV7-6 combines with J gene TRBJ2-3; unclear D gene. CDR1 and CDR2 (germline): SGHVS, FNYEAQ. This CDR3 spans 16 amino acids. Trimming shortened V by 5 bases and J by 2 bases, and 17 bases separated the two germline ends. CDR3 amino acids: CASSRLPGDITDTQYF. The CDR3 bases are TGTGCCAGCAGCCGCCTGCCGGGCGATATCACAGATACGCAGTATTTT.

CDR3 nucleotides: TGCGCCAGCAGTGAGGCAGTGACCAGCTCCTACGAGCAGTACTTC. Protein: CASSEAVTSSYEQYF. The chain links TRBV10-2 to TRBJ2-7; D is unclear. V was trimmed by 2 bases and J by 0 bases, leaving 11 bases between them. This CDR3 contains 15 residues. The germline V gene has CDR1 WSHSY and CDR2 SAAADI.

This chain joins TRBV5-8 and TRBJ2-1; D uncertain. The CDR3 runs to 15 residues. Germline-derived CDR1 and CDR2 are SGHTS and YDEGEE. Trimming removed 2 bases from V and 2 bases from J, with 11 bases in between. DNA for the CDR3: TGTGCCAGCAGCTTCCACCCGGCGGCCTACAATGAGCAGTTCTTC. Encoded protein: CASSFHPAAYNEQFF.

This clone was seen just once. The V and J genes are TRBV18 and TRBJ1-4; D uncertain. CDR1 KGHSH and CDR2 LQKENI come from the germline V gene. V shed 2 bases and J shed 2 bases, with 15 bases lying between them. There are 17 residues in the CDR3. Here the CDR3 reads CASSPSPSSETNEKLFF. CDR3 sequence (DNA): TGTGCCAGCTCACCATCCCCCTCTTCCGAGACTAATGAAAAACTGTTTTTT. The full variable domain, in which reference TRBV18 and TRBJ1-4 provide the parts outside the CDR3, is NAGVMQNPRHLVRRRGQEARLRCSPMKGHSHVYWYRQLPEEGLKFMVYLQKENIIDESGMPKERFSAEFPKEGPSILRIQQVVRGDSAAYFCASSPSPSSETNEKLFFGSGTQLSVL.

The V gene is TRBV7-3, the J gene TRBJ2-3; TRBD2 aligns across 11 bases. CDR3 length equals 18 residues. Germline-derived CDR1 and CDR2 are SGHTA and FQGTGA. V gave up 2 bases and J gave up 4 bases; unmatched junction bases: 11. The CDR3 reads CASSLQSSGRQVADTQYF. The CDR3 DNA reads TGTGCCAGCAGCTTACAGTCTAGCGGGAGGCAGGTCGCAGATACGCAGTATTTT.

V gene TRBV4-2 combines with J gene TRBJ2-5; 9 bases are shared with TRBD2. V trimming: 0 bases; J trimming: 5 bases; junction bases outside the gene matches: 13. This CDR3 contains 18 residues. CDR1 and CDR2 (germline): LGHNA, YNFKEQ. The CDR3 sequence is CASSQDRGRGRAPETQYF. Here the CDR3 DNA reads TGTGCCAGCAGCCAAGATAGGGGGCGCGGGAGGGCCCCGGAGACCCAGTACTTC.

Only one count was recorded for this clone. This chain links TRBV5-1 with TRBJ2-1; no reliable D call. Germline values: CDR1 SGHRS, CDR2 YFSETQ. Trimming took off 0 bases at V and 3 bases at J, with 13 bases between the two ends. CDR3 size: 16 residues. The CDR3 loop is CASSLARSGNYNEQFF. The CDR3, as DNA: TGCGCCAGCAGCTTGGCCCGCAGTGGAAACTACAATGAGCAGTTCTTC. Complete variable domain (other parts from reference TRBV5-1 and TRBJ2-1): KAGVTQTPRYLIKTRGQQVTLSCSPISGHRSVSWYQQTPGQGLQFLFEYFSETQRNKGNFPGRFSGRQFSNSRSEMNVSTLELGDSALYLCASSLARSGNYNEQFFGPGTRLTVL.

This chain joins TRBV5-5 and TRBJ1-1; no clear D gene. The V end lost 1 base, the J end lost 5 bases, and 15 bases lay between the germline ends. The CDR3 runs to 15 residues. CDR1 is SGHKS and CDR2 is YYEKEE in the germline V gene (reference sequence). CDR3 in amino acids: CASSLPAGPGTEAFF. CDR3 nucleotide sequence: TGTGCCAGCAGCTTGCCAGCAGGCCCCGGGACTGAAGCTTTCTTT.

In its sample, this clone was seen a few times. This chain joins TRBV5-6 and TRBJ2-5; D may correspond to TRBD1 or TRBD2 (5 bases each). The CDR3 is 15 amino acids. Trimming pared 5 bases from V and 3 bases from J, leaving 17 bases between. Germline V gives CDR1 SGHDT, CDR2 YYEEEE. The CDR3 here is CASSPNPRDEETQYF. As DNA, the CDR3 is TGTGCCAGCAGTCCCAACCCCCGGGACGAAGAGACCCAGTACTTC.

CDR3 loop: CASGGQGAGEQYF. The CDR3, as DNA: TGTGCCAGCGGAGGACAGGGGGCTGGCGAGCAGTACTTC. The chain recombines TRBV6-6 with TRBJ2-7, with 11 bases fitting TRBD1. Germline-derived CDR1 and CDR2 are MNHNY and SVGAGI (reference sequence). The CDR3 covers 13 residues. Losses at the gene ends were 8 bases for V and 6 bases for J; bases not matched to a gene: 6.